This TCR beta chain was found in a study of cytomegalovirus exposure and HLA in healthy donors. Germline V gives CDR1 SGHNT, CDR2 YYREEE (reference sequence). The CDR3 runs 13 residues. The V segment lost 2 bases and the J segment 10 bases; nucleotides outside the gene matches: 5. This PCR relied on a set of 60 Vbeta primers and 13 Jbeta primers. The protocol was immunoSEQ multiplex PCR, while the TCRdb copy is restricted to in-frame clones and leaves out a portion. The table includes roughly 120,000 clones, about 76% detected once. The receptor comes from a middle-aged woman in good health and CMV-seronegative. Sequencing was performed on PBMCs. The V call is TRBV5-4, the J call TRBJ1-2, with 10 bases matching TRBD1. The CDR3 DNA sequence: TGTGCCAGCAGCTTCGGGACAGGGGACGACTACACCTTC. This translates into CASSFGTGDDYTF.